The 10 T cell receptor beta chains presented below share a single source sample, sequenced in a study of T cells after yellow fever vaccination. MiXCR, run by TCRdb on the 5' RACE reads, gives a single entry per CDR3 protein. This sample has a few hundred thousand distinct CDR3 sequences, with around 13% found just once. The material was CD4+ T cells sorted from PBMCs, obtained 15 days after the yellow fever booster vaccination. The receptors come from a man between 18 and 29 years old who received the YFV17D yellow fever vaccine.

This clonotype occurred a few times. The V call is TRBV11-2, the J call TRBJ2-3, with D maybe TRBD2 (8 bases). The CDR3 has 18 amino acids. Trimming removed 3 bases from V and 4 bases from J, with 23 bases in between. Germline-derived CDR1 and CDR2 are SGHAT and FQNNGV. The CDR3 is CASSLGISGLGGADTQYF. The CDR3 nucleotides read TGTGCCAGCAGCTTGGGCATATCGGGACTAGGGGGCGCAGATACGCAGTATTTT.

This chain connects TRBV19 to TRBJ2-5, with 14 bases lining up with TRBD2. V shed 10 bases and J 1 base; nucleotides not matched to a gene: 2. Germline CDR1 reads LNHDA; CDR2 reads SQIVND (reference sequence). The CDR3 spans 14 residues. This CDR3 reads CATGLAGGQETQYF. The CDR3 DNA follows: TGTGCCACCGGACTAGCGGGGGGCCAAGAGACCCAGTACTTC.

The genes are TRBV19 and TRBJ1-1, with D maybe TRBD1 (5 bases). With 7 bases removed from V and 1 base from J, the gap between germline ends came to 16 bases. Germline CDR1 is LNHDA and CDR2 is SQIVND (reference sequence). The CDR3 runs to 15 residues. The CDR3 nucleotides read TGTGCCAGTACCCCTCGGGGGGAAGGGAACACTGAAGCTTTCTTT. It encodes CASTPRGEGNTEAFF.

This clonotype appeared many times. The chain uses TRBV29-1 and TRBJ2-5; no reliable D call. Germline-derived CDR1 and CDR2 are SQVTM and ANQGSEA. V was pared by 6 bases and J by 5 bases, with 13 bases between. The CDR3 is made up of 12 amino acids. The CDR3 DNA follows: TGCAGCGTGGCCACCCCCTGGGAGACCCAGTACTTC. Encoded protein: CSVATPWETQYF.

This clonotype was detected many times. The chain is built from TRBV5-1 and TRBJ2-7; no reliable D call. Germline loops: CDR1 SGHRS, CDR2 YFSETQ. The germline V and J ends were trimmed by 7 bases and 2 bases, with 16 bases remaining between them. CDR3 length: 14 amino acids. CDR3 protein: CASGSGDFTYEQYF. CDR3 nucleotide sequence: TGCGCCAGCGGATCGGGCGATTTCACCTACGAGCAGTACTTC.

The chain carries TRBV7-9 and TRBJ2-1; D remains ambiguous. The V end was cut by 5 bases, the J end by 4 bases, with 12 bases between. CDR1 is SEHNR, CDR2 FQNEAQ, per germline (reference sequence). This CDR3 comprises 14 residues. The CDR3 loop reads CASSQNLEYNEQFF. As DNA, the CDR3 is TGTGCCAGCAGCCAAAATCTGGAATACAATGAGCAGTTCTTC.

Only a few counts were recorded for this clonotype. J is TRBJ2-3 and V is TRBV5-6; 9 nucleotides agree with TRBD2. The J segment lost 6 bases and the V segment lost 4 bases, leaving 18 bases of the junction unmatched. The CDR3 runs 18 residues. The germline V gene encodes CDR1 SGHDT and CDR2 YYEEEE. CDR3 protein: CASSGLPGVSGGEDTQYF. The CDR3 DNA reads TGTGCCAGCAGCGGACTCCCGGGGGTTAGCGGGGGTGAGGATACGCAGTATTTT.

This clonotype appeared many times. The chain carries TRBV6-5 and TRBJ1-1, with TRBD1 as a possible D gene (6 bases). The CDR3 contains 16 residues. In germline, CDR1 is MNHEY, CDR2 SVGAGI. V lost 0 bases, J lost 3 bases, and 14 bases lay in between. The CDR3 bases are TGTGCCAGCAGTTACTCAAAGGGGGGGGCCCACACTGAAGCTTTCTTT. It encodes CASSYSKGGAHTEAFF.

The chain links TRBV18 to TRBJ1-2; possible D gene TRBD1, 6 bases. Per the germline V gene, CDR1 is KGHSH and CDR2 is LQKENI. Between the trimmed V and J ends, which lost 3 bases and 4 bases, there was a span of 15 bases. The CDR3 has 15 amino acids. The CDR3 reads CASSPGGRGPYGYTF. The CDR3 DNA is TGTGCCAGCTCACCGGGGGGCAGGGGTCCCTATGGCTACACCTTC.

A few counts support this clonotype. The chain recombines TRBV6-5 with TRBJ2-3; 7 bases line up with TRBD1. V dropped 6 bases and J dropped 2; count of bases not matched to a gene: 8. This CDR3 region has 15 residues. Germline lookup yields CDR1 MNHEY and CDR2 SVGAGI. CDR3 nucleotides: TGTGCCAGCAGCCCCAACAGGGGATTCACAGATACGCAGTATTTT. Its translation: CASSPNRGFTDTQYF.